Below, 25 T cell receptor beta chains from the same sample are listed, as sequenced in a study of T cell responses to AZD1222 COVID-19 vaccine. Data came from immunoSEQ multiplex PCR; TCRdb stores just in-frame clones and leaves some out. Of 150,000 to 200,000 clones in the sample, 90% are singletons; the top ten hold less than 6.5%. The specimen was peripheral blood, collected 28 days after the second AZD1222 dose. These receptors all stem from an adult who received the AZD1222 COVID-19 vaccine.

In nucleotides, the CDR3 is TGCGCCAGCAGCCTGGGCCAGGAGAAGCAGTACTTC. This codes for CASSLGQEKQYF. The rearrangement uses TRBV5-1 and TRBJ2-7; D call uncertain. V lost 4 bases, J lost 8 bases, and 13 bases lay in between. The germline V gene has CDR1 SGHRS and CDR2 YFSETQ. The CDR3 extends over 12 amino acids.

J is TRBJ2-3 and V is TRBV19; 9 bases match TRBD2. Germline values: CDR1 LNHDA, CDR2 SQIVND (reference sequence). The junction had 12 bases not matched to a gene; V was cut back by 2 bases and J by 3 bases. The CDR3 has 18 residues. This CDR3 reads CASSIRRSAGGPTDTQYF. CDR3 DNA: TGTGCCAGTAGTATACGGAGATCGGCGGGAGGGCCGACAGATACGCAGTATTTT.

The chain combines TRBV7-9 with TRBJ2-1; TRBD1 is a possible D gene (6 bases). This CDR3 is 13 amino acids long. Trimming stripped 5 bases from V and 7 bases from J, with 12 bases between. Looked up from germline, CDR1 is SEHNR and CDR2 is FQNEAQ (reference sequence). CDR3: CASSPLRGNEQFF. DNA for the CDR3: TGTGCCAGCAGCCCCCTGAGGGGGAATGAGCAGTTCTTC.

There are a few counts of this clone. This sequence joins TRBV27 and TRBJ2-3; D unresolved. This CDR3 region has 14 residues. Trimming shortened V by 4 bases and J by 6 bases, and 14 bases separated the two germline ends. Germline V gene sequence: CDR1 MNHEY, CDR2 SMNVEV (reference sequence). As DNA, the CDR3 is TGTGCCAGCAGTTCGCAATCCCTCACGGATACGCAGTATTTT. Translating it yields CASSSQSLTDTQYF.

The DNA of the CDR3 is TGTGCCAGCAGCCCAGGGAACACTGAAGCTTTCTTT. This translates into CASSPGNTEAFF. The chain combines TRBV9 with TRBJ1-1, with D uncertain. Germline values: CDR1 SGDLS, CDR2 YYNGEE. CDR3 length: 12 residues. V was pared by 4 bases and J by 1 base, with 5 bases between.

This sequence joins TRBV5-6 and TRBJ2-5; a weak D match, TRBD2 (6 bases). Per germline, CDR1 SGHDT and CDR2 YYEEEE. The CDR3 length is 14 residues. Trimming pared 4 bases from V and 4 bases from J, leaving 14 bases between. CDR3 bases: TGTGCCAGCAGCCCCCTCGGGGGTGGAGAGACCCAGTACTTC. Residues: CASSPLGGGETQYF. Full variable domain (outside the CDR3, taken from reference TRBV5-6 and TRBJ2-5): DAGVTQSPTHLIKTRGQQVTLRCSPKSGHDTVSWYQQALGQGPQFIFQYYEEEERQRGNFPDRFSGHQFPNYSSELNVNALLLGDSALYLCASSPLGGGETQYFGPGTRLLVL.

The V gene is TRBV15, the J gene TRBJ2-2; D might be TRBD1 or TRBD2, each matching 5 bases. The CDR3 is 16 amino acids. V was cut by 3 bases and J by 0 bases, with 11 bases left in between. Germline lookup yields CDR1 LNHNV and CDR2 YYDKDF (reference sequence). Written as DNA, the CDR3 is TGTGCCACCAGCAGGGGACGGTACGCGAACACCGGGGAGCTGTTTTTT. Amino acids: CATSRGRYANTGELFF. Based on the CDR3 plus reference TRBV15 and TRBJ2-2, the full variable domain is DAMVIQNPRYQVTQFGKPVTLSCSQTLNHNVMYWYQQKSSQAPKLLFHYYDKDFNNEADTPDNFQSRRPNTSFCFLDIRSPGLGDTAMYLCATSRGRYANTGELFFGEGSRLTVL.

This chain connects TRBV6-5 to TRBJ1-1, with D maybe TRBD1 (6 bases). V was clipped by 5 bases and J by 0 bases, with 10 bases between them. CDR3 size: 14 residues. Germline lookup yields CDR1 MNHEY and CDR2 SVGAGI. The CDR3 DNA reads TGTGCCAGCAGTCCGCAGGGGATGAACACTGAAGCTTTCTTT. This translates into CASSPQGMNTEAFF.

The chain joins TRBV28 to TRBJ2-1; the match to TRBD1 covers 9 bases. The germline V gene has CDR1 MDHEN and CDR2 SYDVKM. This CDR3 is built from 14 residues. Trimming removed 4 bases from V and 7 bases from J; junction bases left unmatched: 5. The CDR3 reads CASSSGQGSNEQFF. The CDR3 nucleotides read TGTGCCAGCAGTTCGGGACAGGGATCAAATGAGCAGTTCTTC.

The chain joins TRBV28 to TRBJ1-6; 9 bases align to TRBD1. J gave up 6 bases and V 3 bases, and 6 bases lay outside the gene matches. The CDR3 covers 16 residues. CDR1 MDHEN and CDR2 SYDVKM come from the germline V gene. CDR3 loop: CASSFPTGGFNSPLHF. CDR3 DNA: TGTGCCAGCAGTTTCCCGACAGGGGGATTTAATTCACCCCTCCACTTT.

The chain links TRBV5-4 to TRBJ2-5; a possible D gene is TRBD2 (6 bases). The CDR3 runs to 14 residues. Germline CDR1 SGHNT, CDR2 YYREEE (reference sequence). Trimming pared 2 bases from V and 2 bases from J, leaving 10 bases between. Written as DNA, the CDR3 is TGTGCCAGCAGCTTTGTGGGGGGACAAGAGACCCAGTACTTC. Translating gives CASSFVGGQETQYF.

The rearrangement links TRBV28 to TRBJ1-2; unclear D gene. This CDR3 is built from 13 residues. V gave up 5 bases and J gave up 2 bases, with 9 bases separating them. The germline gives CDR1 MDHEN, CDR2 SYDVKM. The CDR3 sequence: CASSHQENYGYTF. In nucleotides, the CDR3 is TGTGCCAGCAGTCACCAGGAAAACTATGGCTACACCTTC.

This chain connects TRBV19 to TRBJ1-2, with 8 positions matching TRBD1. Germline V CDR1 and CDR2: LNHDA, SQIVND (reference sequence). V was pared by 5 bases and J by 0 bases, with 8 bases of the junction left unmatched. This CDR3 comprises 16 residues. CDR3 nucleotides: TGTGCCAGTAGTGCGGACAGGGACCTAACTAACTATGGCTACACCTTC. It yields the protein CASSADRDLTNYGYTF.

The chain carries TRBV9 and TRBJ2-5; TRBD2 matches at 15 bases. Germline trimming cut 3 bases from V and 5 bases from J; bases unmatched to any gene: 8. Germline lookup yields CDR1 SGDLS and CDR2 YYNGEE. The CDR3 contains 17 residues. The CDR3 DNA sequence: TGTGCCAGCAGCGCCTGGACTAGCGGGAGGGCCGGGGAGACCCAGTACTTC. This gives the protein CASSAWTSGRAGETQYF.

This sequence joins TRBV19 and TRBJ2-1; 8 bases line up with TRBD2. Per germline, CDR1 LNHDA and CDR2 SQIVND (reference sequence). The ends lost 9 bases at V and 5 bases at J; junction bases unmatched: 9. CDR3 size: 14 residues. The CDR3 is CASSGGDINNEQFF. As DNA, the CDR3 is TGTGCCAGCTCGGGGGGGGATATCAACAATGAGCAGTTCTTC.

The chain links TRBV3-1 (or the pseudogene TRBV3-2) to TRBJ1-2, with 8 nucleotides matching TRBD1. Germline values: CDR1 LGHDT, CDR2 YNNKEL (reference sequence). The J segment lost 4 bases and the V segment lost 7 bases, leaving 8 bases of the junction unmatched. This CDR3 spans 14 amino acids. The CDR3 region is CASTRTGRSYGYTF. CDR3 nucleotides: TGTGCCAGCACCAGGACAGGGAGGAGCTATGGCTACACCTTC.

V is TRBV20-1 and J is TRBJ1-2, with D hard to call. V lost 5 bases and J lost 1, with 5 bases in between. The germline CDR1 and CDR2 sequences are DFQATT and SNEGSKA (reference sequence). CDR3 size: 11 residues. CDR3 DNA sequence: TGCAGTGCTTCGGATAACTATGGCTACACCTTC. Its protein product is CSASDNYGYTF.

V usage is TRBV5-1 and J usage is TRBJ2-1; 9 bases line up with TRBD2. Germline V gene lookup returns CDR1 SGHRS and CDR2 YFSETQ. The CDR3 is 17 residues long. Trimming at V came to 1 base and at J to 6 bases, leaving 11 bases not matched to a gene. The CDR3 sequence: CASSLPSLAGGPNEQFF. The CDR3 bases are TGCGCCAGCAGCTTGCCCTCACTGGCGGGAGGGCCCAATGAGCAGTTCTTC.

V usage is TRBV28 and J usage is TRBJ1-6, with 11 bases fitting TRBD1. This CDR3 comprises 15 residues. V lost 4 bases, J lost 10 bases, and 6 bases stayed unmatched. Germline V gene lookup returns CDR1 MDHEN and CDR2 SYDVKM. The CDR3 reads CASSSRTGGRSPLHF. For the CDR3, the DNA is TGTGCCAGCAGTTCGCGGACAGGGGGCCGATCACCCCTCCACTTT. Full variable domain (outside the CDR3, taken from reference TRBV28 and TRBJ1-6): DVKVTQSSRYLVKRTGEKVFLECVQDMDHENMFWYRQDPGLGLRLIYFSYDVKMKEKGDIPEGYSVSREKKERFSLILESASTNQTSMYLCASSSRTGGRSPLHFGNGTRLTVT.

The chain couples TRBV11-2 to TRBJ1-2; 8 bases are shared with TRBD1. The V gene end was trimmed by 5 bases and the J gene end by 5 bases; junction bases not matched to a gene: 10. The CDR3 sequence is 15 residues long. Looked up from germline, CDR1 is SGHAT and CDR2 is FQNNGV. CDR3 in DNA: TGTGCCAGCAGCCCTCGGACAGGGTCTGGGTATGGCTACACCTTC. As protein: CASSPRTGSGYGYTF.

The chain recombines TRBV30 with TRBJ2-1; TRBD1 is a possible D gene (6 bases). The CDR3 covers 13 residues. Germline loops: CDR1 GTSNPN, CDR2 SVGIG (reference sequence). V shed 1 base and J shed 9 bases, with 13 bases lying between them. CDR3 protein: CAWSETGHSEQFF. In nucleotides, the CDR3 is TGTGCCTGGAGTGAAACAGGGCATAGTGAGCAGTTCTTC.

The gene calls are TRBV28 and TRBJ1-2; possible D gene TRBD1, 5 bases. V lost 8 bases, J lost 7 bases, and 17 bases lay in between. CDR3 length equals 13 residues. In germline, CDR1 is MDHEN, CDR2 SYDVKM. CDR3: CASDQTAAGGYTF. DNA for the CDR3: TGTGCCAGCGATCAGACAGCGGCGGGTGGCTACACCTTC.

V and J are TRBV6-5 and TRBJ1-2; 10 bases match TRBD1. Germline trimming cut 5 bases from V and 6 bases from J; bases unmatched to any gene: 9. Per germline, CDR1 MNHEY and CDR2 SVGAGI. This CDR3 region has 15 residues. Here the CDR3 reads CASSPGRQGANGYTF. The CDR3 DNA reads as TGTGCCAGCAGTCCGGGTCGACAGGGGGCGAATGGCTACACCTTC.

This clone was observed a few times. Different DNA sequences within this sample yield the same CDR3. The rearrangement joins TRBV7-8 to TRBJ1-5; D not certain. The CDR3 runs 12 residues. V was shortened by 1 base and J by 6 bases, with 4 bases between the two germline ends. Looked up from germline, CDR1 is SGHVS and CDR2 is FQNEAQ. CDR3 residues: CASSLEGQPQHF. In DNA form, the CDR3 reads TGTGCCAGCAGCTTAGAAGGTCAGCCCCAGCATTTT.

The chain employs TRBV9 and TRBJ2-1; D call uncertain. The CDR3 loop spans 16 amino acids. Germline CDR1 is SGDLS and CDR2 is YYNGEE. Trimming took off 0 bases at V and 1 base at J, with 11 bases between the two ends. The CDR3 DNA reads TGTGCCAGCAGCGTAGATGCGTATGCGTCCTACAATGAGCAGTTCTTC. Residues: CASSVDAYASYNEQFF.